The next 27 T cell receptor beta chains were all read from a single sample in a study of CD8 T cells in ankylosing spondylitis. TCRdb re-called the 5' RACE reads through MiXCR, storing one row per CDR3 protein. Among 200,000 to 300,000 distinct CDR3 sequences, about 10% were seen once, and the ten largest hold roughly 2.5%. The material sequenced was blood, either unsorted or a sorted T cell fraction (not recorded which). These TCRs come from a male donor with ankylosing spondylitis or in good health (not recorded which).

This clonotype came up many times. The chain joins TRBV10-1 to TRBJ2-1, with D tentatively TRBD1 or TRBD2 (5 bases each). The germline V gene encodes CDR1 WNHNN and CDR2 SYGVQD (reference sequence). Trimming shortened V by 4 bases and J by 7 bases, and 32 bases separated the two germline ends. There are 20 residues in the CDR3. The CDR3 DNA reads as TGCGCCAGCAGTGCCCAAAAGGGGCTAGCCAGCACCGAAGCCTTTAATGAGCAGTTCTTC. It specifies CASSAQKGLASTEAFNEQFF.

This clonotype was recorded at least ten times. The chain is built from TRBV20-1 and TRBJ2-5; D unclear. The CDR3 has 14 residues. Germline V CDR1 and CDR2: DFQATT, SNEGSKA (reference sequence). The germline V and J ends were trimmed by 6 bases and 1 base, with 15 bases remaining between them. The CDR3 DNA is TGCAGTGCCGGGCGTCCAGGCCCCCAAGAGACCCAGTACTTC. This codes for CSAGRPGPQETQYF.

This clonotype has ten or more counts. This rearrangement joins TRBV20-1 to TRBJ1-4; unclear D gene. The CDR3 spans 12 residues. Per the germline V gene, CDR1 is DFQATT and CDR2 is SNEGSKA (reference sequence). V lost 3 bases to trimming and J lost 8 bases, with 10 bases between them. The CDR3 DNA sequence: TGCAGTGCTAGTCGGACGCCGGAAAAACTGTTTTTT. Translation gives CSASRTPEKLFF.

Many counts were recorded for this clonotype. The V and J genes are TRBV20-1 and TRBJ2-1; 9 nucleotides align to TRBD2. V shed 7 bases, J shed 7 bases, and the junction held 14 bases outside the gene matches. The CDR3 covers 15 residues. Germline V gives CDR1 DFQATT, CDR2 SNEGSKA (reference sequence). The CDR3 coding sequence is TGCAGTGTCCCTCGCCGTGTTAGCGGGGGAAATGAGCAGTTCTTC. The encoded protein is CSVPRRVSGGNEQFF.

In its sample, this clonotype was seen a few times. This chain connects TRBV11-3 to TRBJ2-1, with D unresolved. The CDR3 loop spans 13 amino acids. V was pared by 2 bases and J by 5 bases, with 7 bases between. From germline, CDR1 is SGHNT and CDR2 YENEEA. CDR3 protein: CASSLMGNNEQFF. Here the CDR3 DNA reads TGTGCCAGCAGCTTAATGGGGAACAATGAGCAGTTCTTC.

This clonotype was seen ten or more times. The rearrangement links TRBV28 to TRBJ1-1, with D possibly being TRBD1 (5 bases). Trimming left V 0 bases short and J 0 bases short, with 11 bases between. From germline, CDR1 is MDHEN and CDR2 SYDVKM. This CDR3 contains 16 residues. The CDR3 here is CASSLWKRGLNTEAFF. In nucleotides, the CDR3 is TGTGCCAGCAGTTTATGGAAAAGGGGTCTGAACACTGAAGCTTTCTTT. Full variable domain (missing parts from reference TRBV28 and TRBJ1-1): DVKVTQSSRYLVKRTGEKVFLECVQDMDHENMFWYRQDPGLGLRLIYFSYDVKMKEKGDIPEGYSVSREKKERFSLILESASTNQTSMYLCASSLWKRGLNTEAFFGQGTRLTVV.

Worth noting for this clonotype: A single base separates this from a much larger clone, so it may be a read error. This chain joins TRBV7-8 and TRBJ2-1; 16 bases agree with TRBD2. CDR1 and CDR2 (germline): SGHVS, FQNEAQ. The CDR3 is 17 amino acids. The CDR3 loop reads CVSSLGTSGRAGDEQFF. DNA of the CDR3: TGTGTCAGCAGCTTAGGGACTAGCGGGAGGGCCGGGGATGAGCAGTTCTTC.

This clonotype was seen ten or more times. The V and J genes are TRBV20-1 and TRBJ2-7, with D maybe TRBD2 (6 bases). CDR3 length: 13 residues. Germline loops: CDR1 DFQATT, CDR2 SNEGSKA (reference sequence). Trimming removed 3 bases from V and 3 bases from J, with 12 bases in between. This chain's CDR3 is CSASGGAGYEQYF. The CDR3, as DNA: TGCAGTGCTAGTGGGGGAGCGGGCTACGAGCAGTACTTC.

This clonotype was seen many times. The rearrangement joins TRBV6-7 to TRBJ2-1; tentatively, D is TRBD1 (5 bases). TRBV6-7 is labeled an ORF, and its function is uncertain. This CDR3 contains 13 residues. The ends were cut back, 2 bases at V and 9 bases at J, with 11 bases in the middle. The CDR3 loop is CASSYAGLSEQFF. For the CDR3, the DNA is TGTGCCAGCAGTTACGCAGGGTTAAGTGAGCAGTTCTTC.

This clonotype was seen ten or more times. In nucleotides, the CDR3 is TGCGCCAGCAGCGCCTCGTCCATTCAAAACATTCAGTACTTC. Translating gives CASSASSIQNIQYF. The chain carries TRBV5-1 and TRBJ2-4; unclear D gene. Germline CDR1 and CDR2: SGHRS and YFSETQ. Trimming removed 4 bases at V and 5 bases at J, with 13 bases between. This CDR3 comprises 14 residues.

The table lists this clonotype with many counts. The rearrangement joins TRBV7-8 to TRBJ1-2, with TRBD1 as a possible D gene (5 bases). Germline CDR1 is SGHVS and CDR2 is FQNEAQ. The CDR3 extends over 15 amino acids. V lost 5 bases, J lost 0 bases, and 13 bases lay in between. The CDR3 is CASSPADRPNYGYTF. Here the CDR3 DNA reads TGTGCCAGCAGCCCTGCCGACAGACCTAACTATGGCTACACCTTC.

This clonotype was seen many times. The rearrangement uses TRBV20-1 and TRBJ2-7; 8 bases agree with TRBD2. The CDR3 runs 15 residues. Germline loops: CDR1 DFQATT, CDR2 SNEGSKA (reference sequence). V was pared by 3 bases and J by 4 bases, with 11 bases of the junction left unmatched. In DNA form, the CDR3 reads TGCAGTGCTAGGAACACGAGCGGGAGCTTATACGAGCAGTACTTC. Protein product: CSARNTSGSLYEQYF.

This clonotype was recorded many times. The genes are TRBV25-1 and TRBJ2-1; no reliable D call. The CDR3 covers 12 residues. V was shortened by 2 bases and J by 7 bases, with 6 bases between the two germline ends. Germline CDR1 reads MGHDK; CDR2 reads SYGVNS. CDR3 in DNA: TGTGCCAGCAGTGAAAAGTCTAATGAGCAGTTCTTC. This gives the protein CASSEKSNEQFF.

V usage is TRBV6-6 and J usage is TRBJ1-4; possible D gene TRBD1, 6 bases. Germline V gives CDR1 MNHNY, CDR2 SVGAGI (reference sequence). V dropped 6 bases and J dropped 5 bases, with 19 bases sitting between them. CDR3 length: 16 amino acids. Here the CDR3 DNA reads TGTGCCAGCAGATCCCTAACAGGGAAGGGGAATGAAAAACTGTTTTTT. This translates into CASRSLTGKGNEKLFF.

This clonotype has just a few counts. The chain has TRBV7-9 and TRBJ1-3; 7 bases match TRBD1. Germline CDR1 is SEHNR and CDR2 is FQNEAQ (reference sequence). V was clipped by 9 bases and J by 8 bases; unmatched bases: 10. The CDR3 has 13 amino acids. CDR3 sequence (DNA): TGTGCCAGTCCGCACGAGGGGGCGGACACCATATATTTT. It is translated as CASPHEGADTIYF.

This clonotype occurred many times. The genes are TRBV20-1 and TRBJ2-1; TRBD2 matches 8 bases. The CDR3 spans 14 residues. The V gene end was trimmed by 4 bases and the J gene end by 3 bases; junction bases not matched to a gene: 5. The germline V gene encodes CDR1 DFQATT and CDR2 SNEGSKA (reference sequence). The CDR3 region has the DNA TGCAGTGCTACTAAACTAGCGGTCTACAATGAGCAGTTCTTC. Amino acid sequence: CSATKLAVYNEQFF.

Many counts were recorded for this clonotype. V and J are TRBV4-1 and TRBJ2-5; 12 bases line up with TRBD2. The CDR3 runs 16 residues. Germline assignment: CDR1 MGHRA and CDR2 YSYEKL. After removal of 1 base from V and 5 bases from J, the junction contained 5 bases not matched to a gene. CDR3 DNA sequence: TGCGCCAGCAGCCAAGTTCATACTAGCGGGGGGGAGACCCAGTACTTC. Its protein product is CASSQVHTSGGETQYF.

This clonotype was observed at least ten times. V usage is TRBV12-3 or TRBV12-4 and J usage is TRBJ1-4; D is uncertain. The CDR3 contains 13 residues. V was pared by 4 bases and J by 8 bases, with 11 bases between. The CDR3: CASSSLMGEKLFF. As DNA, the CDR3 is TGTGCCAGCAGTTCGCTCATGGGGGAAAAACTGTTTTTT.

At least ten counts were recorded for this clonotype. This chain joins TRBV5-1 and TRBJ2-1; 7 nucleotides match TRBD2. The length of the CDR3 is 15 residues. Unmatched junction bases numbered 10, after V lost 4 bases and J lost 6 bases. From germline, CDR1 is SGHRS and CDR2 YFSETQ. The CDR3 DNA is TGCGCCAGCAGCGAGACTAGCCTGCCGAGCAATGAGCAGTTCTTC. It specifies CASSETSLPSNEQFF. The full variable domain, completed using reference TRBV5-1 and TRBJ2-1, is KAGVTQTPRYLIKTRGQQVTLSCSPISGHRSVSWYQQTPGQGLQFLFEYFSETQRNKGNFPGRFSGRQFSNSRSEMNVSTLELGDSALYLCASSETSLPSNEQFFGPGTRLTVL.

Worth noting for this clonotype: An end of the junction does not agree with germline; a read error may underlie this. This chain uses TRBV7-9 with TRBJ2-5; D gene ambiguous. Germline lookup yields CDR1 SEHNR and CDR2 FQNEAQ (reference sequence). This CDR3 contains 11 residues. Written as DNA, the CDR3 is TGTGCCAGCAGCTTCGGAGAGAGCCAGTACTTC. Protein sequence: CASSFGESQYF.

This clonotype occurred many times. The chain has TRBV27 and TRBJ2-1, with 9 bases aligning to TRBD1. The J segment lost 8 bases and the V segment lost 5 bases, leaving 4 bases of the junction unmatched. The length of the CDR3 is 13 residues. Germline V gene sequence: CDR1 MNHEY, CDR2 SMNVEV (reference sequence). CDR3 residues: CASSTTGGYEQFF. The CDR3 DNA sequence: TGTGCCAGCAGTACCACAGGGGGCTATGAGCAGTTCTTC.

This clonotype occurred many times. The chain uses TRBV30 and TRBJ2-2, with no clear D. Trimming took off 1 base at V and 1 base at J, with 7 bases between the two ends. CDR1 and CDR2 (germline): GTSNPN, SVGIG (reference sequence). This CDR3 is 14 amino acids long. The CDR3, as DNA: TGTGCCTGGAGTGGACTCAGGAACACCGGGGAGCTGTTTTTT. It yields the protein CAWSGLRNTGELFF.

Ten or more counts support this clonotype. The chain couples TRBV12-3 or TRBV12-4 to TRBJ2-3; either TRBD1 or TRBD2 may fit D (5 bases each). This CDR3 region has 15 residues. The germline V and J ends were trimmed by 3 bases and 5 bases, with 15 bases remaining between them. Written as DNA, the CDR3 is TGTGCCAGCAGTTTCTTTAGTCTTGGGGGAGATACGCAGTATTTT. As protein: CASSFFSLGGDTQYF.

The table lists this clonotype with many counts. V is TRBV5-6 and J is TRBJ2-1; 8 bases map to TRBD2. The CDR3 runs to 15 residues. CDR1 and CDR2 (germline): SGHDT, YYEEEE. The V segment lost 2 bases and the J segment 1 base; nucleotides outside the gene matches: 2. The CDR3 sequence: CASSFGTSSYNEQFF. The CDR3 bases are TGTGCCAGCAGCTTCGGGACTAGTTCCTACAATGAGCAGTTCTTC.

About this clonotype: Just one base apart from a much larger clone, this may be a read error. The V and J genes are TRBV27 and TRBJ2-7, with D tentatively TRBD2 (5 bases). Trimming took 4 bases from V and 1 from J, leaving 8 bases between them. Looked up from germline, CDR1 is MNHEY and CDR2 is SMNVEV (reference sequence). The CDR3 is 13 amino acids. DNA for the CDR3: TGTGCCAGCAGTTACGGGAAGTCCTACGAGCAGTACTTC. It is translated as CASSYGKSYEQYF.

This clonotype was seen repeatedly, ten times or more. The chain couples TRBV20-1 to TRBJ1-2, with 10 bases lining up with TRBD1. Per the germline V gene, CDR1 is DFQATT and CDR2 is SNEGSKA (reference sequence). The CDR3 sequence is 13 residues long. V shed 6 bases, J shed 8 bases, and the junction held 9 bases outside the gene matches. In nucleotides, the CDR3 is TGCAGTGCCCGGACAGGGGGACGAGAGGGCTACACCTTC. This translates into CSARTGGREGYTF.

This clonotype was detected ten times or more. The chain links TRBV29-1 to TRBJ1-5, with 8 bases lining up with TRBD1. The trim removed 4 bases at V and 0 bases at J, leaving 2 bases unmatched. Per the germline V gene, CDR1 is SQVTM and CDR2 is ANQGSEA. This CDR3 region has 14 residues. CDR3 sequence reads: CSVGTGYSNQPQHF. The CDR3 nucleotides read TGCAGCGTTGGGACAGGGTATAGCAATCAGCCCCAGCATTTT. The entire variable domain, with the rest obtained from reference TRBV29-1 and TRBJ1-5, is as follows: SAVISQKPSRDICQRGTSLTIQCQVDSQVTMMFWYRQQPGQSLTLIATANQGSEATYESGFVIDKFPISRPNLTFSTLTVSNMSPEDSSIYLCSVGTGYSNQPQHFGDGTRLSIL.